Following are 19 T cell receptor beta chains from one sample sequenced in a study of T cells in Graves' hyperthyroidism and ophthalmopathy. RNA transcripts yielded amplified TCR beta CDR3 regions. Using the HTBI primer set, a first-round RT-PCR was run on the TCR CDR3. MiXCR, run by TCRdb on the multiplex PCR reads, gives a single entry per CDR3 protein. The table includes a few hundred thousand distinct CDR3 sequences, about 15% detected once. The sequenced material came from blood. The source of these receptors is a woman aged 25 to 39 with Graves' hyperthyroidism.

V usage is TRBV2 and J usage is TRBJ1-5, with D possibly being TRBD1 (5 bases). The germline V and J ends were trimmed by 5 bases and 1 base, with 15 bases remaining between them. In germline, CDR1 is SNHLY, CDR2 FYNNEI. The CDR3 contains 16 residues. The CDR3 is CASSKLGDGSNQPQHF. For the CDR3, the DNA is TGTGCCAGCAGTAAACTAGGGGACGGAAGCAATCAGCCCCAGCATTTT.

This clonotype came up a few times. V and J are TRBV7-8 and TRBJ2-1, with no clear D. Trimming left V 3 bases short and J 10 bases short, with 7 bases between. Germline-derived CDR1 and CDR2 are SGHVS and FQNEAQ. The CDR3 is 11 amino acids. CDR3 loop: CASSFKTEQFF. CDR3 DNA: TGTGCCAGCAGCTTTAAGACAGAGCAGTTCTTC. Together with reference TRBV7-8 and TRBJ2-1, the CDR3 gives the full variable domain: GAGVSQSPRYKVAKRGQDVALRCDPISGHVSLFWYQQALGQGPEFLTYFQNEAQLDKSGLPSDRFFAERPEGSVSTLKIQRTQQEDSAVYLCASSFKTEQFFGPGTRLTVL.

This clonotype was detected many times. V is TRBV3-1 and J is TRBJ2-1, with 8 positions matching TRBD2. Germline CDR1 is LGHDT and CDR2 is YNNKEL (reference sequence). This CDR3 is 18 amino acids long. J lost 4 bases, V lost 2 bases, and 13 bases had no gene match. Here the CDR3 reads CASSQPGATGGEYNEQFF. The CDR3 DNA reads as TGTGCCAGCAGCCAACCGGGAGCTACGGGAGGGGAATACAATGAGCAGTTCTTC.

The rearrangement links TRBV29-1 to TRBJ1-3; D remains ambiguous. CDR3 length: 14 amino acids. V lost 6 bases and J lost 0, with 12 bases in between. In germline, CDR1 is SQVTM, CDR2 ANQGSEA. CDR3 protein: CSVFTPNSGNTIYF. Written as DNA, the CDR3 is TGCAGCGTGTTTACACCGAACTCTGGAAACACCATATATTTT.

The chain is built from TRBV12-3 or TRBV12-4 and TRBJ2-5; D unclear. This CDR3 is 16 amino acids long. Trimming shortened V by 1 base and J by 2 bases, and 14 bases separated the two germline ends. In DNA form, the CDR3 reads TGTGCCAGCAGTTTAGGTGGCAACCTTCGGCAAGAGACCCAGTACTTC. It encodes CASSLGGNLRQETQYF.

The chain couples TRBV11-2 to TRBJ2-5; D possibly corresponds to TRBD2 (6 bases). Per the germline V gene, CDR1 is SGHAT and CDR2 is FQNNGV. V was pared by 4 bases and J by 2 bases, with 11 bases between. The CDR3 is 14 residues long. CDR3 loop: CASSWAAGQETQYF. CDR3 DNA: TGTGCCAGCAGCTGGGCGGCGGGGCAAGAGACCCAGTACTTC.

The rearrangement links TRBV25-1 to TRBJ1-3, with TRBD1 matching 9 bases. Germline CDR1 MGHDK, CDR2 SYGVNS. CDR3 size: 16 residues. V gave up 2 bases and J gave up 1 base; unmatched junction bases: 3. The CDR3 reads CASSERTGASGNTIYF. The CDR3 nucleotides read TGTGCCAGCAGTGAACGGACAGGGGCGTCTGGAAACACCATATATTTT.

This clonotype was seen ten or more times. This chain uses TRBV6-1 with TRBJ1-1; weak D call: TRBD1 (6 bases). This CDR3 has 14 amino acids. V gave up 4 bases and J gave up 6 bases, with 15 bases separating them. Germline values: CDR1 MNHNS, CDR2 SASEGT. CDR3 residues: CASSVGGGGPEAFF. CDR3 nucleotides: TGTGCCAGCAGTGTCGGAGGGGGTGGCCCTGAAGCTTTCTTT.

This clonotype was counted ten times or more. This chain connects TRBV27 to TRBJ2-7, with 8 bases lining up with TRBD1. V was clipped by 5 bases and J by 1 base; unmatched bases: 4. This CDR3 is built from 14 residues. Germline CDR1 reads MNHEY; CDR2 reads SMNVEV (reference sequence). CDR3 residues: CASSIRQGSYEQYF. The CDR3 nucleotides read TGTGCCAGCAGTATCCGACAGGGGTCCTACGAGCAGTACTTC.

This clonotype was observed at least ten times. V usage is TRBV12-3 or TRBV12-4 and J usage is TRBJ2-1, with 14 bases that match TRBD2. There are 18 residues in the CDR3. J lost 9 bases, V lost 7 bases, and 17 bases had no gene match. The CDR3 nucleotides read TGTGCCAGCACAAATCCGGGACTAGCGGGAGTACTTGGCGGTGAGCAGTTCTTC. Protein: CASTNPGLAGVLGGEQFF.

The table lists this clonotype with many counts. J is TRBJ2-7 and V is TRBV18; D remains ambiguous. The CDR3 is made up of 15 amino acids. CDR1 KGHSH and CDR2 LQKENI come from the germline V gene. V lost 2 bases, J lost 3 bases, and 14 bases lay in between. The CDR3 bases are TGTGCCAGCTCACCAGCATTGGGCTCTCACTACGAGCAGTACTTC. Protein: CASSPALGSHYEQYF.

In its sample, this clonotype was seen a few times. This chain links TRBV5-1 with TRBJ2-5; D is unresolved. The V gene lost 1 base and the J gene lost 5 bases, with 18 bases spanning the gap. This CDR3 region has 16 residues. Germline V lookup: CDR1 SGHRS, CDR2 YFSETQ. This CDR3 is CASSLFSVDGGETQYF. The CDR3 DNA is TGCGCCAGCAGCTTGTTCAGTGTGGACGGTGGGGAGACCCAGTACTTC. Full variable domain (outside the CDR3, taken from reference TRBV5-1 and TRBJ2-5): KAGVTQTPRYLIKTRGQQVTLSCSPISGHRSVSWYQQTPGQGLQFLFEYFSETQRNKGNFPGRFSGRQFSNSRSEMNVSTLELGDSALYLCASSLFSVDGGETQYFGPGTRLLVL.

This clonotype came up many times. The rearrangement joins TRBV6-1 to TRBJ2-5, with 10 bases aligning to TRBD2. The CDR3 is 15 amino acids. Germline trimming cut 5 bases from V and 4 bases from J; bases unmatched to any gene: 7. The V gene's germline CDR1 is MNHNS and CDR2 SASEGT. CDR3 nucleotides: TGTGCCAGCAGTATGCTAGCGGGAGAGGGAGAGACCCAGTACTTC. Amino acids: CASSMLAGEGETQYF.

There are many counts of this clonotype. The DNA for the CDR3 is TGTGCCAGCAGTGAAGGTGGTTTTAGCAATCAGCCCCAGCATTTT. This gives the protein CASSEGGFSNQPQHF. This sequence joins TRBV2 and TRBJ1-5; no definite D call. Trimming left V 1 base short and J 0 bases short, with 7 bases between. CDR3 length: 15 residues. CDR1 and CDR2 from the germline V gene are SNHLY and FYNNEI.

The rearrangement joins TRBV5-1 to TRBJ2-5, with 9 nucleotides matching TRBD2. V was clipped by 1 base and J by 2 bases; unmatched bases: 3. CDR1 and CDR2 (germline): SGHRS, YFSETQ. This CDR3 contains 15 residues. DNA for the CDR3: TGCGCCAGCAGCTTGACTAGCGGGTCGCAAGAGACCCAGTACTTC. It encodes CASSLTSGSQETQYF.

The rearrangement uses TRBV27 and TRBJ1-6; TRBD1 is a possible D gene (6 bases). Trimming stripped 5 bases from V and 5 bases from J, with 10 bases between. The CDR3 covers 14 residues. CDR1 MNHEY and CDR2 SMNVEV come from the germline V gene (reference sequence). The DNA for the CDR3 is TGTGCCAGCAGTCTCCGGGACAATAATTCACCCCTCCACTTT. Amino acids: CASSLRDNNSPLHF.

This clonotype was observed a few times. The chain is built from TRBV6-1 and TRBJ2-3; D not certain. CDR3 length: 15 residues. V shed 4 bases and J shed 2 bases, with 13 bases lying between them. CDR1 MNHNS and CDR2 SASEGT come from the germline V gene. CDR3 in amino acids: CASSGNRIVTDTQYF. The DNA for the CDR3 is TGTGCCAGCAGTGGTAACCGAATAGTCACAGATACGCAGTATTTT.

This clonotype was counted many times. CDR3 residues: CASSQLAELFF. In DNA, the CDR3 is TGTGCCAGCAGCCAATTGGCGGAGCTGTTTTTT. V is TRBV3-1 and J is TRBJ2-2; D is ambiguous. This CDR3 has 11 amino acids. The ends were cut back, 2 bases at V and 10 bases at J, with 5 bases in the middle. The germline V gene has CDR1 LGHDT and CDR2 YNNKEL (reference sequence).

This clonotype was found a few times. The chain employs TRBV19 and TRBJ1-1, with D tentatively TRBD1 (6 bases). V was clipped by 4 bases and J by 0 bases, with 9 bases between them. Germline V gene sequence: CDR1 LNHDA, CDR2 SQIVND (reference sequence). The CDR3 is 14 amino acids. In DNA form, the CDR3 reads TGTGCCAGTAGTAAAGGACAGATGAACACTGAAGCTTTCTTT. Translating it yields CASSKGQMNTEAFF.